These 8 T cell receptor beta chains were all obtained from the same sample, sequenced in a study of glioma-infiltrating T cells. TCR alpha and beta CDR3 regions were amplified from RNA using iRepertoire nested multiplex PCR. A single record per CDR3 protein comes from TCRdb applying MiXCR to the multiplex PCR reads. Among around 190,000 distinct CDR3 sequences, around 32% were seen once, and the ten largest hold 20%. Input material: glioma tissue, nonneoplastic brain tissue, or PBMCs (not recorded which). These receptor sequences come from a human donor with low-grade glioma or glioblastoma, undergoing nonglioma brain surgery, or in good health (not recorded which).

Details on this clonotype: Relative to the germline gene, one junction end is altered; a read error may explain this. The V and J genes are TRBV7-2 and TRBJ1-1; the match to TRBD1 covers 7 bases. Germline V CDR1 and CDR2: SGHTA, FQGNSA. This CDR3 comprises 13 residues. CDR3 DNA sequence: TGTGCCAGCAGCTTGGACAGGAGCACTGAAGCTTTTTTT. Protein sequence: CASSLDRSTEAFF.

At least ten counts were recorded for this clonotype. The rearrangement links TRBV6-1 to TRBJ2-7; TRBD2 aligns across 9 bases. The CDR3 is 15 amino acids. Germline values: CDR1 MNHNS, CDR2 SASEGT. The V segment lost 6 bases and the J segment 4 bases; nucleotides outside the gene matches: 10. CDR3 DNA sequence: TGTGCCAGCAGCCAATCAACTAGCGGGTTTTACGAGCAGTACTTC. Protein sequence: CASSQSTSGFYEQYF.

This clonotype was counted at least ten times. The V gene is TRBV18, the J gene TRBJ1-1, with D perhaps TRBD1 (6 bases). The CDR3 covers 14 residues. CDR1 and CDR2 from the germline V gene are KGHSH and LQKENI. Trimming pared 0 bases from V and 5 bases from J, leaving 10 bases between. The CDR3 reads CASSPPGGKTEAFF. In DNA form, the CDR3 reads TGTGCCAGCTCACCACCAGGGGGAAAAACTGAAGCTTTCTTT.

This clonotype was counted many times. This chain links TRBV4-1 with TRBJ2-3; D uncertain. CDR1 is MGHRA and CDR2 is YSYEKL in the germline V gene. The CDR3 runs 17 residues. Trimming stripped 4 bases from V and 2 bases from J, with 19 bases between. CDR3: CASSLRKFGSPTDTQYF. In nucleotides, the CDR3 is TGCGCCAGCAGCCTGCGAAAGTTTGGCAGCCCCACAGATACGCAGTATTTT.

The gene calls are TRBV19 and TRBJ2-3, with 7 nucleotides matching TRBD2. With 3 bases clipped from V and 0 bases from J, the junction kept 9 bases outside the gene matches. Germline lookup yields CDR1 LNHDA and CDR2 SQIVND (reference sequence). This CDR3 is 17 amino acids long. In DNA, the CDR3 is TGTGCCAGTAGTATGGGCCCCGGTAGCGGGAGCACAGATACGCAGTATTTT. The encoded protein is CASSMGPGSGSTDTQYF.

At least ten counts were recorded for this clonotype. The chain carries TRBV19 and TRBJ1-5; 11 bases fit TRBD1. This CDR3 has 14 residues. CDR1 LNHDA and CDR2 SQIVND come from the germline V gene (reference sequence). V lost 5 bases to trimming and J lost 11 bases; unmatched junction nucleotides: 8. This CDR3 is CASSVDRGQEAQHF. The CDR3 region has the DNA TGTGCCAGTAGTGTGGACAGGGGGCAGGAGGCCCAGCATTTT.

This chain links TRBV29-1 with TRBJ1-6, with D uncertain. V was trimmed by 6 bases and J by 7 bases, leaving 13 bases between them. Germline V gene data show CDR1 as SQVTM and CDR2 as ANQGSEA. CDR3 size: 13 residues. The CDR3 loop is CSVKEEGNSPLHF. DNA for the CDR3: TGCAGCGTCAAAGAGGAGGGCAATTCACCCCTCCACTTT.

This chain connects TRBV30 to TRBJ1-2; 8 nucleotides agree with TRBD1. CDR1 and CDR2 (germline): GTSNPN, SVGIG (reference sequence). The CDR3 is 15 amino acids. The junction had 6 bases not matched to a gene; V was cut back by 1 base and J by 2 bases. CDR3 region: CAWSAGTGGNYGYTF. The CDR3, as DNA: TGTGCCTGGAGTGCAGGGACAGGAGGCAACTATGGCTACACCTTC.